The 11 T cell receptor beta chains below were found in one sample sequenced in a study of cytotoxic CD8 clonotypes in ibrutinib-treated CLL. Repertoires were generated with immunoSEQ multiplex PCR, while TCRdb's copy carries only in-frame clones and drops some. Of tens of thousands of clones listed, approximately 48% are singletons. The starting material was PBMCs, obtained before ibrutinib treatment. The source is a human donor with chronic lymphocytic leukemia.

This clone was observed a few times. The chain combines TRBV14 with TRBJ2-3; D gene ambiguous. Per germline, CDR1 SGHDN and CDR2 FVKESK. The V end was cut by 0 bases, the J end by 8 bases, with 9 bases between. The length of the CDR3 is 13 residues. The CDR3 protein is CASSQESLRTQYF. DNA for the CDR3: TGTGCCAGCAGCCAAGAATCCCTCCGTACGCAGTATTTT.

The chain recombines TRBV4-2 with TRBJ1-4; D gene uncertain. The CDR3 is made up of 15 amino acids. The ends were cut back, 3 bases at V and 1 base at J, with 9 bases in the middle. Germline CDR1 reads LGHNA; CDR2 reads YNFKEQ. This chain's CDR3 is CASSQSGITNEKLFF. DNA for the CDR3: TGTGCCAGCAGCCAGTCAGGAATAACTAATGAAAAACTGTTTTTT.

A few counts support this clone. The rearrangement joins TRBV28 to TRBJ1-5; TRBD1 might be the D (6 bases). The ends were cut back, 11 bases at V and 11 bases at J, with 22 bases in the middle. In germline, CDR1 is MDHEN, CDR2 SYDVKM. This CDR3 has 13 residues. The CDR3 protein is CASLGGTRDAQHF. DNA of the CDR3: TGTGCCTCACTAGGGGGGACTCGTGACGCCCAGCATTTT.

This clone was recorded a few times. V is TRBV7-3 and J is TRBJ2-1; D is undetermined. CDR3 length: 16 amino acids. Germline V gene data show CDR1 as SGHTA and CDR2 as FQGTGA. V dropped 0 bases and J dropped 2 bases, with 11 bases sitting between them. CDR3 region: CASSLTGALPYNEQFF. The CDR3, as DNA: TGTGCCAGCAGCTTAACCGGTGCCCTACCCTACAATGAGCAGTTCTTC.

V usage is TRBV5-3 and J usage is TRBJ1-5, with D possibly matching TRBD1 (6 bases). TRBV5-3 is an ORF for which the function is uncertain. Trimming took off 2 bases at V and 3 bases at J, with 9 bases between the two ends. This CDR3 has 14 residues. CDR3 loop: CARSFDRSNQPQHF. CDR3 in DNA: TGTGCCAGAAGCTTTGACAGGTCCAATCAGCCCCAGCATTTT.

In its sample, this clone was seen many times. The chain combines TRBV28 with TRBJ1-3; D gene ambiguous. This CDR3 spans 12 amino acids. V was pared by 2 bases and J by 4 bases, with 3 bases between. Germline V CDR1 and CDR2: MDHEN, SYDVKM. For the CDR3, the DNA is TGTGCCAGCAGTTTAGCGGGAAACACCATATATTTT. The encoded protein is CASSLAGNTIYF.

The sample holds one count of this clone. The chain links TRBV5-6 to TRBJ1-3; D gene uncertain. V was cut by 2 bases and J by 2 bases, with 2 bases left in between. Germline V CDR1 and CDR2: SGHDT, YYEEEE. CDR3 length: 12 residues. The CDR3 protein is CASSFAGNTIYF. In DNA, the CDR3 is TGTGCCAGCAGCTTTGCTGGAAACACCATATATTTT. Using reference TRBV5-6 and TRBJ1-3 for the parts outside the CDR3, the full variable domain is DAGVTQSPTHLIKTRGQQVTLRCSPKSGHDTVSWYQQALGQGPQFIFQYYEEEERQRGNFPDRFSGHQFPNYSSELNVNALLLGDSALYLCASSFAGNTIYFGEGSWLTVV.

This chain links TRBV19 with TRBJ2-3, with 8 bases identical to TRBD2. J was trimmed by 12 bases and V by 3 bases; bases with no gene match: 5. Germline values: CDR1 LNHDA, CDR2 SQIVND (reference sequence). CDR3 size: 12 residues. The CDR3 region is CASSILAGAQYF. The CDR3 coding sequence is TGTGCCAGTAGTATCCTAGCGGGTGCCCAGTATTTT.

This CDR3 reads CSVDTVGANYGYTF. CDR3 sequence (DNA): TGCAGCGTTGATACAGTAGGGGCTAACTATGGCTACACCTTC. V usage is TRBV29-1 and J usage is TRBJ1-2, with TRBD1 as a possible D gene (5 bases). The V and J ends lost 3 bases and 0 bases respectively, with 11 bases between them. This CDR3 spans 14 amino acids. Germline lookup yields CDR1 SQVTM and CDR2 ANQGSEA.

Here the CDR3 reads CASSLADFGGANSPLHF. The CDR3 DNA follows: TGTGCCAGCAGCTTGGCTGATTTCGGCGGGGCAAATTCACCCCTCCACTTT. This rearrangement joins TRBV5-4 to TRBJ1-6, with D tentatively TRBD1 (5 bases). CDR1 is SGHNT, CDR2 YYREEE, per germline (reference sequence). Trimming pared 0 bases from V and 7 bases from J, leaving 17 bases between. This CDR3 contains 17 residues.

This clone was counted between two and nine times. The genes are TRBV29-1 and TRBJ1-2, with D unclear. Germline V gives CDR1 SQVTM, CDR2 ANQGSEA. The CDR3 has 11 residues. With 1 base removed from V and 4 bases from J, the gap between germline ends came to 4 bases. CDR3 DNA: TGCAGCGTTGAAGGGGCCTATGGCTACACCTTC. This translates into CSVEGAYGYTF. The complete variable domain, with remaining parts taken from reference TRBV29-1 and TRBJ1-2, reads SAVISQKPSRDICQRGTSLTIQCQVDSQVTMMFWYRQQPGQSLTLIATANQGSEATYESGFVIDKFPISRPNLTFSTLTVSNMSPEDSSIYLCSVEGAYGYTFGSGTRLTVV.